This T cell receptor beta chain derives from a study of a mutant IDH1 vaccine in newly diagnosed glioma. Time point meaning: week 23, last vaccination. Doses comprised 300 ug of mutant IDH1 20-mer peptide each, plus topical imiquimod. Germline V gene sequence: CDR1 LNHDA, CDR2 SQIVND (reference sequence). Trimming took 3 bases from V and 9 from J, leaving 9 bases between them. This CDR3 spans 12 amino acids. This table comes from immunoSEQ multiplex PCR, and its TCRdb copy is limited to in-frame clones, with some not included. The sample gives 82,000 or so clones, about 82% of which show up once; 2% to 2.5% is in the top ten. Of note for this clone: Its antigen is undetermined.

This sequence joins TRBV19 and TRBJ1-5; D is undetermined. The input for sequencing was PBMCs, taken from a glioma patient whose treatment included an IDH1 peptide vaccine. The sequence derives from a young man with glioma. Some clones in this sample may be carry-over from other donors' samples. CDR3 sequence reads: CASSMMAGPQHF. Written as DNA, the CDR3 is TGTGCCAGTAGTATGATGGCAGGGCCCCAGCATTTT. Full variable domain (outside the CDR3, taken from reference TRBV19 and TRBJ1-5): DGGITQSPKYLFRKEGQNVTLSCEQNLNHDAMYWYRQDPGQGLRLIYYSQIVNDFQKGDIAEGYSVSREKKESFPLTVTSAQKNPTAFYLCASSMMAGPQHFGDGTRLSIL.